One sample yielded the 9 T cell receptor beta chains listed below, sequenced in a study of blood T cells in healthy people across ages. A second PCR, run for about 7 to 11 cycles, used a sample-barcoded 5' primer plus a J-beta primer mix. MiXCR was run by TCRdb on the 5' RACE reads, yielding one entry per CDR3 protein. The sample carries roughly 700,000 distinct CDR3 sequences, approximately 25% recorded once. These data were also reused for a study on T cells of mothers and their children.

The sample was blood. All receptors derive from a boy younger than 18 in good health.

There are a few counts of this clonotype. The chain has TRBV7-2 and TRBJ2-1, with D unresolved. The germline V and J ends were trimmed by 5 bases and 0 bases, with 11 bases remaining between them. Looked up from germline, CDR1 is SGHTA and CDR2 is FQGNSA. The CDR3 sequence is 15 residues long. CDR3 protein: CASSRLVGSYNEQFF. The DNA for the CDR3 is TGTGCCAGCAGCCGGCTAGTGGGCTCCTACAATGAGCAGTTCTTC.

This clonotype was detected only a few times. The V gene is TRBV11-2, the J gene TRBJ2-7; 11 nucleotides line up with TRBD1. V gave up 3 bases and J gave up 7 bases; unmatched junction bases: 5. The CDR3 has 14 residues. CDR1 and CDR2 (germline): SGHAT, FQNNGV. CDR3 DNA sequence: TGTGCCAGCAGCTTGGGACAGGGGGTGTGGGAGCAGTACTTC. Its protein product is CASSLGQGVWEQYF.

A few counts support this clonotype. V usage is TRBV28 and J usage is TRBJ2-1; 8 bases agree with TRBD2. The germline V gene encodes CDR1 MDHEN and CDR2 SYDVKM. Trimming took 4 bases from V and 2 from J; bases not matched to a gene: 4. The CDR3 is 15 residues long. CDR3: CASSSREGPYNEQFF. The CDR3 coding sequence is TGTGCCAGCAGTTCCCGGGAGGGACCCTACAATGAGCAGTTCTTC. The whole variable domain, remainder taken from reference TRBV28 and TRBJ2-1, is DVKVTQSSRYLVKRTGEKVFLECVQDMDHENMFWYRQDPGLGLRLIYFSYDVKMKEKGDIPEGYSVSREKKERFSLILESASTNQTSMYLCASSSREGPYNEQFFGPGTRLTVL.

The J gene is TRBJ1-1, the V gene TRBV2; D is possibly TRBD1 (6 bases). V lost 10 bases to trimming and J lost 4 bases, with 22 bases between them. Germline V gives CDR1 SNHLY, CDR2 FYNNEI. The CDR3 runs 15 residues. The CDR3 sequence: CATNAVGAGGTEAFF. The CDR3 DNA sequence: TGTGCCACTAACGCTGTGGGGGCGGGGGGCACTGAAGCTTTCTTT.

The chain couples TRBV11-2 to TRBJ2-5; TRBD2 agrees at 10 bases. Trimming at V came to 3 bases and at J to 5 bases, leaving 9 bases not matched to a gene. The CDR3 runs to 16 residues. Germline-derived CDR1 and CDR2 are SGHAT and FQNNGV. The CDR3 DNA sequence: TGTGCCAGCAGCTTCTCTCCAGCGGGGGGGCTGGAGACCCAGTACTTC. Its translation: CASSFSPAGGLETQYF.

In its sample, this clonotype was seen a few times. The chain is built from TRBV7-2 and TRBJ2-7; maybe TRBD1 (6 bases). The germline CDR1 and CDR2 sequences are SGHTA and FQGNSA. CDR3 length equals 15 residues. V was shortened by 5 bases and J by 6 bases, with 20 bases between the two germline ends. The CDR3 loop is CASSPRDPRGTEQYF. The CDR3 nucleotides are TGTGCCAGCAGCCCCCGGGACCCCAGGGGTACCGAGCAGTACTTC.

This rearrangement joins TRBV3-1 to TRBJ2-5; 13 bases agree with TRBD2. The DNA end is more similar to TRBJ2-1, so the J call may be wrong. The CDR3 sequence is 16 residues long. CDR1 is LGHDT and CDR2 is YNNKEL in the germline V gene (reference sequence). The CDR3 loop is CASSQGTSGSGNEQFF. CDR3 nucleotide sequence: TGTGCCAGCAGCCAAGGGACTAGCGGGAGTGGTAATGAGCAGTTCTTC.

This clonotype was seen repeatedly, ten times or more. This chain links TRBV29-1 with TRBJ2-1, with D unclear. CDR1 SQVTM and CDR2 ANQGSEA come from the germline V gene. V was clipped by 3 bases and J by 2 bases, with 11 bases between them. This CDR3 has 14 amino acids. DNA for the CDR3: TGCAGCGTTGAGTCACAGATAACCTACAATGAGCAGTTCTTC. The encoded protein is CSVESQITYNEQFF.

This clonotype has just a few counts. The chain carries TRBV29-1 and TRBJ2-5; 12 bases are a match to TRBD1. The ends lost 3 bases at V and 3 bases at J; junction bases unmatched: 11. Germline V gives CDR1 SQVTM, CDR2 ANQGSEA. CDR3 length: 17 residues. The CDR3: CSVDGTGGAGAEETQYF. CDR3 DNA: TGCAGCGTTGATGGGACAGGGGGCGCCGGGGCGGAAGAGACCCAGTACTTC.